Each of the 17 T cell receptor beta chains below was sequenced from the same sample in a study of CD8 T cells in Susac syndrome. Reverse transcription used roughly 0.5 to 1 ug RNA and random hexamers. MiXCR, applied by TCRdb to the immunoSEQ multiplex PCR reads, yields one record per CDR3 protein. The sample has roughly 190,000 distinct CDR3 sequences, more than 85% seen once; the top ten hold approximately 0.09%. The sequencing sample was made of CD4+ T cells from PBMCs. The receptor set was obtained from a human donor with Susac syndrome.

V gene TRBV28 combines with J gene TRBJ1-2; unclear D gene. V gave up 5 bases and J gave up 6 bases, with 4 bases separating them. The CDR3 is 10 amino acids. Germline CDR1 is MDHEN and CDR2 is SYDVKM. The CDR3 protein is CASSADGYTF. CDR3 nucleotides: TGTGCCAGCAGTGCCGATGGCTACACCTTC.

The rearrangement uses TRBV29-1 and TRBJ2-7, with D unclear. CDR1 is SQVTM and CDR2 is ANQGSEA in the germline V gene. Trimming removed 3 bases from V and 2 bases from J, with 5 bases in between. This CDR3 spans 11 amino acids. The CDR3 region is CSVEAAYEQYF. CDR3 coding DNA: TGCAGCGTTGAGGCAGCCTACGAGCAGTACTTC.

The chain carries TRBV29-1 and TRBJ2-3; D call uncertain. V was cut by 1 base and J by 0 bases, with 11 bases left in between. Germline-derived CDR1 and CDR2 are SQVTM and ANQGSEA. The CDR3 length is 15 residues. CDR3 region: CSVEASYSSTDTQYF. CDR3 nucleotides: TGCAGCGTTGAAGCCAGCTACTCTAGCACAGATACGCAGTATTTT.

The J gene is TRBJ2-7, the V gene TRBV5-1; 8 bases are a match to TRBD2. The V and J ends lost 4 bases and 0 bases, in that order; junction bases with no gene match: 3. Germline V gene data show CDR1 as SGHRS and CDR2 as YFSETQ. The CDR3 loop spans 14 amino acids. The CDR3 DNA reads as TGCGCCAGCAGCGCGGGGGGCGGCTCCTACGAGCAGTACTTC. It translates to CASSAGGGSYEQYF. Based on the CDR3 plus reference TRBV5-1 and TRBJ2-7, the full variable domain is KAGVTQTPRYLIKTRGQQVTLSCSPISGHRSVSWYQQTPGQGLQFLFEYFSETQRNKGNFPGRFSGRQFSNSRSEMNVSTLELGDSALYLCASSAGGGSYEQYFGPGTRLTVT.

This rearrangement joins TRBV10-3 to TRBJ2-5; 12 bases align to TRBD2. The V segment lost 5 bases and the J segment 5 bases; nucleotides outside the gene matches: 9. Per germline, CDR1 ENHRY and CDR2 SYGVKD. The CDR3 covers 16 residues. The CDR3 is CAISYATSGRWETQYF. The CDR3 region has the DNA TGTGCCATCAGTTACGCGACTAGCGGGAGATGGGAGACCCAGTACTTC.

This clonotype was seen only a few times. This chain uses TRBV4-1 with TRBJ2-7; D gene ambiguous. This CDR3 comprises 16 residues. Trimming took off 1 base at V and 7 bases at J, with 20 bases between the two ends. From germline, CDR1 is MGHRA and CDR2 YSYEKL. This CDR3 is CASSQVQVSPPREQYF. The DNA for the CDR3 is TGCGCCAGCAGCCAAGTGCAGGTTTCTCCCCCAAGGGAGCAGTACTTC.

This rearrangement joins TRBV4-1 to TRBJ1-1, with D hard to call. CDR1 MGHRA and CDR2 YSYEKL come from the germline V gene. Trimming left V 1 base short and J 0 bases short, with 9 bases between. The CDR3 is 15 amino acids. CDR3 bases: TGCGCCAGCAGCCAAGGGAGAGATTTGAACACTGAAGCTTTCTTT. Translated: CASSQGRDLNTEAFF.

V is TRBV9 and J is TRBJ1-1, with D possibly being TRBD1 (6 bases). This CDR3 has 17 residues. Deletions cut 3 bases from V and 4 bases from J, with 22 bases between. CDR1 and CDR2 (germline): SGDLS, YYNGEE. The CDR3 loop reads CASSGSRTAEGVTEAFF. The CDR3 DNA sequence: TGTGCCAGCAGCGGTAGCAGGACAGCAGAAGGGGTCACTGAAGCTTTCTTT. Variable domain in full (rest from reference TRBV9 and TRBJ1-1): DSGVTQTPKHLITATGQRVTLRCSPRSGDLSVYWYQQSLDQGLQFLIQYYNGEERAKGNILERFSAQQFPDLHSELNLSSLELGDSALYFCASSGSRTAEGVTEAFFGQGTRLTVV.

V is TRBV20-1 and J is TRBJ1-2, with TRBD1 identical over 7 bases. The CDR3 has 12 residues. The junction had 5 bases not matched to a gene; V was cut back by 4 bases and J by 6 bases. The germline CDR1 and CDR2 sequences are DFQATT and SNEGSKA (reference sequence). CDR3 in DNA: TGCAGTGCTACAGGGACAGATGATGGCTACACCTTC. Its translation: CSATGTDDGYTF.

CDR3 loop: CSAVAGTNTDTQYF. In DNA, the CDR3 is TGCAGCGCCGTTGCCGGGACAAACACAGATACGCAGTATTTT. V usage is TRBV29-1 and J usage is TRBJ2-3, with a tentative D call TRBD1 (6 bases). Germline-derived CDR1 and CDR2 are SQVTM and ANQGSEA. The CDR3 loop spans 14 amino acids. V lost 7 bases to trimming and J lost 2 bases, with 16 bases between them.

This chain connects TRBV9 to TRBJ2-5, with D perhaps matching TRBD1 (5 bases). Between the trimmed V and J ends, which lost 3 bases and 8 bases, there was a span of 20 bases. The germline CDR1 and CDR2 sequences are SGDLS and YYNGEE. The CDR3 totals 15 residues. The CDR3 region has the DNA TGTGCCAGCAGCGCGGCAGGGATCACTGGTGATACCCAGTACTTC. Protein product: CASSAAGITGDTQYF.

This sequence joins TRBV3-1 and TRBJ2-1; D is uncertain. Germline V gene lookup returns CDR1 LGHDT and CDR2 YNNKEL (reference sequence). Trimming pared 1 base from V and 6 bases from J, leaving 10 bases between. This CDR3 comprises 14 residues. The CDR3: CASSQGSLANEQFF. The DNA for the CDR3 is TGTGCCAGCAGCCAAGGGAGTCTTGCCAATGAGCAGTTCTTC.

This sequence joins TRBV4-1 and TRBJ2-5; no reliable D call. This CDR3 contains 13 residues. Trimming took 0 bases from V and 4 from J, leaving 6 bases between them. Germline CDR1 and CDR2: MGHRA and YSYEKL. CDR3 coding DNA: TGCGCCAGCAGCCAAGATCCGCCAGAGACCCAGTACTTC. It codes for CASSQDPPETQYF.

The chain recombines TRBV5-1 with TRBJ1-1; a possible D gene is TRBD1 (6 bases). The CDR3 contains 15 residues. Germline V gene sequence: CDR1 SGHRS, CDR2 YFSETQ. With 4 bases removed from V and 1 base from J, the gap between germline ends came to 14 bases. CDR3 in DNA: TGCGCCAGCAGCGCTAACAGGGACCGGAACACTGAAGCTTTCTTT. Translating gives CASSANRDRNTEAFF.

The DNA for the CDR3 is TGTGCCAGCAGTTTAGTATTAGGCCAAGAGACCCAGTACTTC. Protein: CASSLVLGQETQYF. This chain joins TRBV12-3 or TRBV12-4 and TRBJ2-5; D is uncertain. The CDR3 has 14 amino acids. With 1 base removed from V and 1 base from J, the gap between germline ends came to 7 bases.

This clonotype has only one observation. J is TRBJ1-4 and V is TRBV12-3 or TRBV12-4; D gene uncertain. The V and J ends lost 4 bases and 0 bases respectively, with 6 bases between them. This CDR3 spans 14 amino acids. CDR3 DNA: TGTGCCAGCAGTTACTTGGCAACTAATGAAAAACTGTTTTTT. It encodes CASSYLATNEKLFF.

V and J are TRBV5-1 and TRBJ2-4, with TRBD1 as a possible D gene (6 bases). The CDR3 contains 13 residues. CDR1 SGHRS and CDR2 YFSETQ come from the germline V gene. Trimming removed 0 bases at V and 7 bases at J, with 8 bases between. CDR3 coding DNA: TGCGCCAGCAGCTTGGCAGGGGAGAACATTCAGTACTTC. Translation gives CASSLAGENIQYF.